This T cell receptor (beta chain) was obtained from a study of blood T cell repertoires in COVID-19. Study-level information: Sample material is recorded as cDNA or gDNA derived from T cells, B-cell-depleted T cells, or PBMCs.

Everyone who took part was roughly 18 to 95 years old, and they came from 24 US areas. Cohorts were determined from participant-reported clinical history. The CDR3 is made up of 14 amino acids. Germline values: CDR1 ENHRY, CDR2 SYGVKD. The V end lost 2 bases, the J end lost 5 bases, and 7 bases lay between the germline ends. Original data processing: Reference gene primer amplification gave nucleated cell count estimates. Generated by immunoSEQ multiplex PCR, the TCRdb table keeps only in-frame clones and is missing some. V and J calls plus clone size are reproduced from that table; the DNA served to infer D and trimming. The table shows roughly 160,000 clones, with over 70% occurring only once.

V gene TRBV10-3 combines with J gene TRBJ1-6, with a weak D call TRBD1 (5 bases). This receptor was identified in a woman aged 40 to 50 with acute COVID-19. Sequenced: PBMCs or T cells enriched from blood (not recorded which). As DNA, the CDR3 is TGTGCCATCAGTGAGGGGGGGGATAATTCACCCCTCCACTTT. This codes for CAISEGGDNSPLHF.